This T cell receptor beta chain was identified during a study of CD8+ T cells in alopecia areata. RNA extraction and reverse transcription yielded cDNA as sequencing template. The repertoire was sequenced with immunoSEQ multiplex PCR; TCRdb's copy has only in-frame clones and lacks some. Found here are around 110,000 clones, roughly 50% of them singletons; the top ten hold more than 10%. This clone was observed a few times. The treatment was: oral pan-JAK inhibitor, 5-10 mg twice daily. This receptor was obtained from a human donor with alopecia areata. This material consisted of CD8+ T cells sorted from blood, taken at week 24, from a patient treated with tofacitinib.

The CDR3 sequence: CASSLGGEETQYF. The DNA of the CDR3 is TGTGCCAGCAGCTTGGGGGGCGAAGAGACCCAGTACTTC. The chain employs TRBV7-4 and TRBJ2-5, with D possibly called TRBD1 or TRBD2 (6 bases each). V was cut by 3 bases and J by 3 bases, with 8 bases left in between. Germline V lookup: CDR1 SGHVT, CDR2 SQSDAQ. The CDR3 length is 13 residues.